The clone carrying this TCR beta chain occurred a few times. Its antigen is unknown. This specimen comes from a study of T-cell memory formation after mild COVID-19. Turning to the study itself: Largely donor-specific sequence clusters came from a couple of donors.

TCRdb fed the 5' RACE reads into MiXCR, producing one record per CDR3 protein. Of roughly 130,000 distinct CDR3 sequences listed, approximately 16% were seen once; the top ten hold about 15%. Whole-study findings and limits: Mostly located in CM and EM were contracting CD4+ clones, with contracting CD8+ clones located in EMRA.

Trimming stripped 0 bases from V and 4 bases from J, with 12 bases between. This CDR3 contains 15 residues. Germline V CDR1 and CDR2: SEHNR, FQNEAQ (reference sequence). Sequenced input: PBMCs or a T cell subset sorted from them (not recorded which). The sequence was collected from an adult woman who had mild COVID-19 (a few samples of this study predate the infection). Cell type and time point are not known. The chain carries TRBV7-9 and TRBJ1-2; D unresolved. CDR3 loop: CASSLAGPGSYGYTF. The CDR3 nucleotides read TGTGCCAGCAGCTTAGCTGGTCCGGGCTCCTATGGCTACACCTTC.